The 32 T cell receptor beta chains below all came from one sample that was sequenced in a study of T cell changes during pregnancy in multiple sclerosis. Data came from immunoSEQ multiplex PCR; TCRdb stores just in-frame clones and leaves some out. The sample carries about 80,000 clones, 75% to 90% recorded once. This material consisted of peripheral blood, taken before pregnancy. The receptor source for this set is a female donor with multiple sclerosis, enrolled in a pregnancy study.

The chain links TRBV2 to TRBJ2-2, with D possibly matching TRBD2 (8 bases). The CDR3 has 18 amino acids. From germline, CDR1 is SNHLY and CDR2 FYNNEI. V was shortened by 5 bases and J by 0 bases, with 19 bases between the two germline ends. CDR3 DNA: TGTGCCAGCAGTTGGGACAGACCGGGACTAGCGAACACCGGGGAGCTGTTTTTT. It specifies CASSWDRPGLANTGELFF. The whole variable domain, remainder taken from reference TRBV2 and TRBJ2-2, is EPEVTQTPSHQVTQMGQEVILRCVPISNHLYFYWYRQILGQKVEFLVSFYNNEISEKSEIFDDQFSVERPDGSNFTLKIRSTKLEDSAMYFCASSWDRPGLANTGELFFGEGSRLTVL.

In this sample, this clone turned up once. This rearrangement joins TRBV7-3 to TRBJ1-6; 9 nucleotides match TRBD1. The J segment lost 7 bases and the V segment lost 6 bases, leaving 7 bases of the junction unmatched. Germline-derived CDR1 and CDR2 are SGHTA and FQGTGA. The CDR3 sequence is 15 residues long. The CDR3 here is CASSFTGGGNSPLHF. In DNA, the CDR3 is TGTGCCAGCAGTTTCACAGGGGGCGGAAATTCACCCCTCCACTTT.

The chain carries TRBV27 and TRBJ1-4, with D possibly TRBD1 on 6 matching bases. Trimming removed 0 bases from V and 11 bases from J, with 10 bases in between. Per germline, CDR1 MNHEY and CDR2 SMNVEV (reference sequence). The CDR3 contains 13 residues. CDR3: CASSLSGRGKLFF. In nucleotides, the CDR3 is TGTGCCAGCAGTTTATCTGGGAGGGGGAAACTGTTTTTT.

The gene calls are TRBV9 and TRBJ1-5, with D unclear. CDR1 is SGDLS, CDR2 YYNGEE, per germline. The V end was cut by 0 bases, the J end by 7 bases, with 8 bases between. The CDR3 is 13 residues long. In DNA form, the CDR3 reads TGTGCCAGCAGCGTAGGGCCGGGGCAGCCCCAGCATTTT. Its translation: CASSVGPGQPQHF.

The chain uses TRBV5-1 and TRBJ2-7, with D possibly matching TRBD2 (5 bases). Germline values: CDR1 SGHRS, CDR2 YFSETQ. The CDR3 consists of 13 residues. V gave up 3 bases and J gave up 3 bases, with 10 bases separating them. CDR3 sequence reads: CASSYPGSYEQYF. DNA of the CDR3: TGCGCCAGCAGCTATCCGGGAAGCTACGAGCAGTACTTC.

V gene TRBV6-1 combines with J gene TRBJ1-3; a weak D match, TRBD1 (5 bases). The germline V gene has CDR1 MNHNS and CDR2 SASEGT. There are 14 residues in the CDR3. With 5 bases removed from V and 2 bases from J, the gap between germline ends came to 10 bases. CDR3 in DNA: TGTGCCAGCAGTACAGGATGGGCTGGAAACACCATATATTTT. Its protein product is CASSTGWAGNTIYF.

The V and J genes are TRBV5-6 and TRBJ2-7; D might be TRBD2 (5 bases). This CDR3 has 12 amino acids. Germline-derived CDR1 and CDR2 are SGHDT and YYEEEE. The V gene lost 2 bases and the J gene lost 3 bases, with 6 bases spanning the gap. The CDR3 is CASSFGVYEQYF. The DNA of the CDR3 is TGTGCCAGCAGCTTCGGGGTCTACGAGCAGTACTTC.

The DNA of the CDR3 is TGTGCCAGCAGCACCCGACTAGCCGGGAGCACAGATACGCAGTATTTT. It yields the protein CASSTRLAGSTDTQYF. The J gene is TRBJ2-3, the V gene TRBV7-2, with 7 bases fitting TRBD2. The CDR3 runs to 16 residues. CDR1 is SGHTA and CDR2 is FQGNSA in the germline V gene. J gave up 0 bases and V 5 bases, and 8 bases lay outside the gene matches.

The V and J genes are TRBV12-1 and TRBJ1-4. TRBV12-1 is a pseudogene. This CDR3 is built from 15 residues. This CDR3 reads CASTRNGTSNEKLFF. The CDR3 DNA is TGTGCCAGCACCCGGAACGGGACTTCTAATGAAAAACTGTTTTTT.

The chain recombines TRBV5-8 with TRBJ2-5; D perhaps matches TRBD1 (6 bases). V was shortened by 3 bases and J by 1 base, with 22 bases between the two germline ends. The CDR3 runs to 18 residues. Germline-derived CDR1 and CDR2 are SGHTS and YDEGEE. The CDR3 protein is CASSSLRYRVGFQETQYF. The CDR3 bases are TGTGCCAGCAGCTCGTTACGATACAGGGTAGGGTTCCAAGAGACCCAGTACTTC.

The V gene is TRBV4-1, the J gene TRBJ1-1; D gene unclear. The germline CDR1 and CDR2 sequences are MGHRA and YSYEKL. V was pared by 1 base and J by 5 bases, with 11 bases between. This CDR3 region has 14 residues. The CDR3 sequence: CASSQVHFLTEAFF. CDR3 DNA sequence: TGCGCCAGCAGCCAAGTTCATTTTTTGACTGAAGCTTTCTTT.

This clone turned up a few times. This sequence joins TRBV6-1 and TRBJ1-2; 8 nucleotides line up with TRBD1. CDR3 length: 18 residues. Germline trimming cut 4 bases from V and 5 bases from J; bases unmatched to any gene: 18. Germline V CDR1 and CDR2: MNHNS, SASEGT. The CDR3 protein is CASSAIGGTGPGTYGYTF. DNA of the CDR3: TGTGCCAGCAGTGCCATTGGAGGGACAGGACCAGGAACTTATGGCTACACCTTC.

The rearrangement joins TRBV5-1 to TRBJ1-1, with 7 bases identical to TRBD1. The CDR3 consists of 15 residues. Germline V gene sequence: CDR1 SGHRS, CDR2 YFSETQ. The V gene end was trimmed by 0 bases and the J gene end by 1 base; junction bases not matched to a gene: 3. In nucleotides, the CDR3 is TGCGCCAGCAGCTTGGGGACAGGACCGAACACTGAAGCTTTCTTT. This encodes CASSLGTGPNTEAFF.

The V call is TRBV19, the J call TRBJ2-1; 9 bases match TRBD1. The CDR3 has 18 amino acids. Germline loops: CDR1 LNHDA, CDR2 SQIVND (reference sequence). V was clipped by 5 bases and J by 9 bases; unmatched bases: 20. CDR3 sequence (DNA): TGTGCCAGTAGTCCATCAGGGACAGGGCTTACTACTTGGGGTGAGCAGTTCTTC. It specifies CASSPSGTGLTTWGEQFF.

The chain has TRBV6-5 and TRBJ2-1; D remains ambiguous. The CDR3 is 13 amino acids. Germline assignment: CDR1 MNHEY and CDR2 SVGAGI. The V and J ends lost 5 bases and 9 bases respectively, with 14 bases between them. The CDR3 DNA sequence: TGTGCCAGCAGTGTCCCTCCGCGAGGTGAGCAGTTCTTC. Its protein is CASSVPPRGEQFF.

This CDR3 is CASSGLPVSGYTF. For the CDR3, the DNA is TGTGCCAGCAGTGGCCTCCCCGTAAGTGGCTACACCTTC. This sequence joins TRBV27 and TRBJ1-2; no firm D call. The ends were cut back, 5 bases at V and 7 bases at J, with 14 bases in the middle. CDR3 size: 13 residues. Per germline, CDR1 MNHEY and CDR2 SMNVEV (reference sequence).

Only one count was recorded for this clone. This chain links TRBV4-3 with TRBJ2-1, with a tentative D call TRBD1 (7 bases). CDR1 and CDR2 from the germline V gene are LGHNA and YSLEER. Trimming removed 0 bases from V and 3 bases from J, with 15 bases in between. The CDR3 covers 17 residues. The CDR3 is CASSQDRRAGGYNEQFF. The CDR3 DNA sequence: TGCGCCAGCAGCCAAGATAGGAGGGCAGGGGGCTACAATGAGCAGTTCTTC.

This sequence joins TRBV5-1 and TRBJ2-7, with D unresolved. The CDR3 loop spans 13 amino acids. V lost 2 bases and J lost 0, with 6 bases in between. Germline V lookup: CDR1 SGHRS, CDR2 YFSETQ. Here the CDR3 reads CASSFDFSYEQYF. The DNA of the CDR3 is TGCGCCAGCAGCTTCGACTTCTCCTACGAGCAGTACTTC.

The chain combines TRBV11-2 with TRBJ1-1; D remains unclear. With 5 bases removed from V and 1 base from J, the gap between germline ends came to 14 bases. CDR1 is SGHAT and CDR2 is FQNNGV in the germline V gene. The CDR3 consists of 15 residues. CDR3 bases: TGTGCCAGCAGCCGGAGAGGGCTGGGGAACACTGAAGCTTTCTTT. This translates into CASSRRGLGNTEAFF.

The chain uses TRBV15 and TRBJ2-5; 7 positions match TRBD1. The trim removed 5 bases at V and 3 bases at J, leaving 12 bases unmatched. The CDR3 has 16 residues. The germline V gene has CDR1 LNHNV and CDR2 YYDKDF (reference sequence). CDR3 sequence (DNA): TGTGCCACCAGCTACCGTATCGGGACAGCCGAAGAGACCCAGTACTTC. Its protein is CATSYRIGTAEETQYF.

This clone was observed a single time. V is TRBV5-4 and J is TRBJ2-2; D is possibly TRBD1 (6 bases). The germline V gene has CDR1 SGHNT and CDR2 YYREEE (reference sequence). With 7 bases removed from V and 3 bases from J, the gap between germline ends came to 10 bases. CDR3 size: 13 residues. The CDR3 region is CASGRQDTGELFF. CDR3 bases: TGTGCCAGCGGGAGACAGGACACCGGGGAGCTGTTTTTT.

The chain has TRBV15 and TRBJ1-5; D unclear. This CDR3 comprises 12 residues. Germline loops: CDR1 LNHNV, CDR2 YYDKDF (reference sequence). Trimming took off 8 bases at V and 2 bases at J, with 7 bases between the two ends. The CDR3 bases are TGTGCCACCGAGAGGGGCAATCAGCCCCAGCATTTT. This sequence encodes CATERGNQPQHF.

The gene calls are TRBV21-1 and TRBJ1-4; TRBD1 is the table's D call, not checked against the DNA. TRBV21-1 is listed as a pseudogene. The length of the CDR3 is 14 residues. The CDR3 DNA follows: TGTGCCAGCAGTCAGGACAGGATAAATGAAAAACTGTTTTTT. This encodes CASSQDRINEKLFF.

The count of this clone is one. The CDR3 bases are TGTGCCAGCAGCTCGGGACTAGCGTCCTACAATGAGCAGTTCTTC. Its translation: CASSSGLASYNEQFF. The chain is built from TRBV7-3 and TRBJ2-1, with 10 bases identical to TRBD2. This CDR3 contains 15 residues. In germline, CDR1 is SGHTA, CDR2 FQGTGA. Unmatched junction bases numbered 1, after V lost 4 bases and J lost 1 base.

This sequence joins TRBV10-3 and TRBJ1-3; weak D call: TRBD1 (5 bases). Trimming left V 5 bases short and J 3 bases short, with 20 bases between. Germline lookup yields CDR1 ENHRY and CDR2 SYGVKD. This CDR3 has 17 residues. The CDR3 here is CAISQPRQYNHGNTIYF. For the CDR3, the DNA is TGTGCCATCAGTCAACCCAGACAGTATAATCATGGAAACACCATATATTTT.

The J gene is TRBJ1-2, the V gene TRBV5-4; unclear D gene. Per germline, CDR1 SGHNT and CDR2 YYREEE (reference sequence). The CDR3 is 15 amino acids. V was clipped by 4 bases and J by 4 bases, with 17 bases between them. This CDR3 reads CASSLGGGQFYGYTF. In DNA form, the CDR3 reads TGTGCCAGCAGCCTGGGTGGTGGCCAGTTCTATGGCTACACCTTC.

The CDR3 sequence: CASSPLQGTTEAFF. The CDR3 bases are TGTGCCAGCAGTCCATTACAGGGGACCACTGAAGCTTTCTTT. This sequence joins TRBV28 and TRBJ1-1; 7 nucleotides agree with TRBD1. Germline CDR1 and CDR2: MDHEN and SYDVKM. There are 14 residues in the CDR3. V dropped 5 bases and J dropped 4; count of bases not matched to a gene: 7.

The chain recombines TRBV27 with TRBJ2-5, with TRBD2 matching over 10 bases. Trimming removed 2 bases from V and 2 bases from J; junction bases left unmatched: 11. The CDR3 is 18 amino acids. Per germline, CDR1 MNHEY and CDR2 SMNVEV (reference sequence). CDR3 nucleotides: TGTGCCAGCAGTTTAAGGGCTAGCGGGGGTTTCCGTCAAGAGACCCAGTACTTC. Amino acids: CASSLRASGGFRQETQYF.

V gene TRBV18 combines with J gene TRBJ2-3, with D possibly being TRBD2 (6 bases). The CDR3 is made up of 16 amino acids. Per germline, CDR1 KGHSH and CDR2 LQKENI. The V end lost 6 bases, the J end lost 3 bases, and 19 bases lay between the germline ends. The CDR3 protein is CASSLGAGLRTDTQYF. The CDR3 DNA follows: TGTGCCAGCTCCCTCGGGGCGGGGCTACGGACAGATACGCAGTATTTT.

The gene calls are TRBV5-1 and TRBJ2-3, with TRBD2 identical over 11 bases. This CDR3 spans 18 amino acids. CDR1 SGHRS and CDR2 YFSETQ come from the germline V gene. Germline trimming cut 3 bases from V and 4 bases from J; bases unmatched to any gene: 13. This CDR3 reads CASSSRLAGPSRSDTQYF. Here the CDR3 DNA reads TGCGCCAGCAGCTCTAGACTAGCGGGGCCTAGCAGGTCAGATACGCAGTATTTT.

This chain links TRBV7-8 with TRBJ2-1, with 9 positions matching TRBD1. This CDR3 region has 16 residues. V dropped 5 bases and J dropped 5; count of bases not matched to a gene: 10. Per germline, CDR1 SGHVS and CDR2 FQNEAQ. CDR3 amino acids: CASSPPDRGLHNEQFF. CDR3 sequence (DNA): TGTGCCAGCAGCCCCCCGGACAGGGGCCTCCACAATGAGCAGTTCTTC.

This clone was found once. The chain is built from TRBV4-1 and TRBJ1-5, with D perhaps matching TRBD1 (5 bases). CDR3 length equals 18 residues. The V end was cut by 1 base, the J end by 11 bases, with 27 bases between. The V gene's germline CDR1 is MGHRA and CDR2 YSYEKL. Here the CDR3 reads CASSQVIDWGRRDKAQHF. The CDR3, as DNA: TGCGCCAGCAGCCAAGTTATTGATTGGGGCAGAAGGGATAAAGCCCAGCATTTT.